This is a list of T cell receptor beta chains from one sample in a study of metastatic and nonmetastatic thyroid tumors. TCRdb re-clonotyped the PCR reads through MiXCR. The table records fewer than 70,000 clones, just under 30% of them present only once. Sequencing input: blood. All receptors derive from a female donor with papillary thyroid cancer or a benign thyroid nodule (not recorded which). Some clones in this sample may be carry-over from other donors' samples. CDR3s include the opening cysteine and the closing phenylalanine or tryptophan. A D gene is named only where the DNA matches it firmly. Not every row has a clone size; where given, it reads once, few, many or a size class.

>-|TRBV5-1|-|TRBJ1-2
CASSLPTAGGGYTF
TGCGCCAGCAGCTTGCCGACGGCGGGAGGTGGCTACACCTTC
>-|TRBV12-5|many|TRBJ2-1
CASGLNTRGFGDEQFF
TGTGCTAGTGGTTTAAATACAAGGGGCTTCGGGGATGAGCAGTTCTTC
>TRBD2|TRBV19|few|TRBJ2-1
CASSTRTSGYNEQFF
TGTGCCAGTAGTACCCGGACTAGCGGGTACAATGAGCAGTTCTTC
>-|TRBV30|few|TRBJ1-2
CATGFLGGYTF
TGTGCCACAGGGTTTTTAGGGGGCTACACCTTC
>-|TRBV4-1|few|TRBJ1-2
CASSQEVRQYGYTF
TGCGCCAGCAGCCAAGAAGTACGGCAGTATGGCTACACCTTC
>TRBD1|TRBV4-3|-|TRBJ1-4
CASSSPGTGVSEKLFF
TGCGCCAGCAGCTCACCCGGGACAGGGGTCTCTGAAAAACTGTTTTTT
>-|TRBV12-3/TRBV12-4|few|TRBJ1-6
CASSLMGRSPLHF
TGTGCCAGCAGTTTAATGGGGAGATCACCCCTCCACTTT
>TRBD1|TRBV6-2/TRBV6-3|few|TRBJ2-1
CASSTTGTDSYNEQFF
TGTGCCAGCAGTACGACCGGGACAGACTCCTACAATGAGCAGTTCTTC
>-|TRBV7-8|-|TRBJ2-1
CASSPAGGVGEQFF
TGTGCCAGCAGCCCCGCCGGTGGGGTGGGTGAGCAGTTCTTC
>TRBD2|TRBV11-2|-|TRBJ2-5
CASSFAGGETQYF
TGTGCCAGCAGCTTTGCGGGAGGGGAGACCCAGTACTTC
>-|TRBV30|-|TRBJ1-5
CAWGYRVSGNQPQHF
TGTGCCTGGGGATACAGGGTATCCGGCAATCAGCCCCAGCATTTT
>-|TRBV2|-|TRBJ2-7
CASSDDGSSTEQYF
TGTGCCAGCAGTGATGATGGGAGTTCGACCGAGCAGTACTTC
>TRBD2|TRBV4-1|-|TRBJ2-1
CASSRSFSGSGNEQFF
TGCGCCAGCAGCCGGTCCTTTAGCGGGAGCGGAAATGAGCAGTTCTTC
>-|TRBV6-2/TRBV6-3|-|TRBJ1-2
CASREAQGIYRHGYTF
TGTGCCAGCAGGGAGGCACAGGGCATATACCGCCATGGCTACACCTTC
>TRBD2|TRBV6-5|-|TRBJ2-7
CASSYSGGGDYEQYF
TGTGCCAGCAGTTACTCGGGCGGGGGGGATTACGAGCAGTACTTC
>TRBD1|TRBV6-1|many|TRBJ1-5
CASSRQGPNQPQHF
TGTGCCAGCAGCAGACAGGGCCCCAATCAGCCCCAGCATTTT
>TRBD1|TRBV6-1|-|TRBJ1-1
CASGQGFDTEAFF
TGTGCCAGCGGACAGGGGTTCGACACTGAAGCTTTCTTT
>-|TRBV7-9|-|TRBJ1-2
CASSPRGDYGYTF
TGTGCCAGCAGCCCTAGGGGGGACTATGGCTACACCTTC
>TRBD2|TRBV19|-|TRBJ2-1
CASSPMLAGGYNEQFF
TGTGCCAGTAGTCCGATGCTAGCGGGAGGGTACAATGAGCAGTTCTTC
>TRBD1|TRBV28|few|TRBJ2-7
CASSPGQGAYEQYF
TGTGCCAGCAGTCCGGGACAGGGGGCCTACGAGCAGTACTTC
>TRBD1|TRBV11-2|many|TRBJ2-2
CASSRDRGLGGELFF
TGTGCCAGCAGCCGGGACAGGGGGCTCGGCGGGGAGCTGTTTTTT
>-|TRBV11-2|many|TRBJ1-1
CASSLVSRNTEAFF
TGTGCCAGCAGCTTAGTAAGCAGGAACACTGAAGCTTTCTTT
>TRBD1|TRBV30|-|TRBJ1-5
CAWSVQGWSNQPQHF
TGTGCCTGGAGTGTACAGGGGTGGAGCAATCAGCCCCAGCATTTT
>TRBD1|TRBV10-3|medium-sized|TRBJ1-1
CAISADRDTEAFF
TGTGCCATCAGCGCGGACAGGGACACTGAAGCTTTCTTT
>-|TRBV20-1|few|TRBJ2-7
CSARYSYEQYF
TGCAGTGCTAGATACTCCTACGAGCAGTACTTC
>TRBD1|TRBV19|-|TRBJ2-7
CASSTSGTGEQYF
TGTGCCAGTAGTACCTCCGGGACAGGGGAGCAGTACTTC
>TRBD1|TRBV27|-|TRBJ2-2
CASSLFPLTGRNTGELFF
TGTGCCAGCAGTTTATTCCCGTTGACAGGGCGGAACACCGGGGAGCTGTTTTTT
>-|TRBV6-1|medium-sized|TRBJ1-1
CASGDYMNTEAFF
TGTGCCAGCGGAGATTACATGAACACTGAAGCTTTCTTT
>TRBD2|TRBV9|-|TRBJ2-1
CASSAGLADWNEQFF
TGTGCCAGCAGCGCCGGACTAGCGGACTGGAATGAGCAGTTCTTC
>TRBD2|TRBV4-2|-|TRBJ2-7
CASSQDGSGNYEQYF
TGTGCCAGCAGCCAAGATGGTAGCGGGAACTACGAGCAGTACTTC
>TRBD2|TRBV19|few|TRBJ2-1
CATATGGFYNEQFF
TGTGCCACCGCAACGGGGGGATTTTACAATGAGCAGTTCTTC